The 12 T cell receptor beta chains presented below share a single source sample, sequenced in a study of cytomegalovirus exposure and HLA in healthy donors. The method was immunoSEQ multiplex PCR; TCRdb's version includes in-frame clones alone and lacks a portion of them. This repertoire shows roughly 200,000 clones, about 86% found once; its top ten account for 2.5% to 3%. Sequenced: PBMCs. All receptors derive from a woman aged 18-29 years in good health and CMV-seropositive.

This chain links TRBV5-1 with TRBJ2-3; 12 nucleotides line up with TRBD2. CDR3 length: 16 amino acids. Germline V gene data show CDR1 as SGHRS and CDR2 as YFSETQ. Losses at the gene ends were 3 bases for V and 6 bases for J; bases not matched to a gene: 8. The CDR3 DNA reads TGCGCCAGCAGCTCGGCGCTAGCGGGGGGGCCTGATACGCAGTATTTT. Translation: CASSSALAGGPDTQYF.

Regarding this clone: Mismatch with germline at one junction end may stem from a read error. The V gene is TRBV13, the J gene TRBJ2-7; 10 bases agree with TRBD1. The CDR3 runs 12 residues. Germline lookup yields CDR1 PRHDT and CDR2 FYEKMQ (reference sequence). The CDR3 nucleotides read TGTGCCAGCAGCGGACAGGGGGGCAGGCCCATTTTC. This codes for CASSGQGGRPIF.

This chain links TRBV7-2 with TRBJ2-7; 8 bases are shared with TRBD1. V shed 2 bases and J 4 bases; nucleotides not matched to a gene: 7. The CDR3 sequence is 15 residues long. From germline, CDR1 is SGHTA and CDR2 FQGNSA. The CDR3 is CASSLTGQGQYEQYF. The CDR3, as DNA: TGTGCCAGCAGCTTAACCGGACAGGGTCAGTACGAGCAGTACTTC.

The gene calls are TRBV4-2 and TRBJ2-2; no clear D. Trimming removed 2 bases from V and 7 bases from J, with 5 bases in between. Germline loops: CDR1 LGHNA, CDR2 YNFKEQ. CDR3 length: 12 amino acids. The CDR3 coding sequence is TGTGCCAGCAGCCAATTCATCGGGGAGCTGTTTTTT. Protein product: CASSQFIGELFF.

This chain links TRBV5-6 with TRBJ2-7; 8 bases line up with TRBD2. The CDR3 is 12 amino acids. Looked up from germline, CDR1 is SGHDT and CDR2 is YYEEEE. The V and J ends lost 4 bases and 6 bases, in that order; junction bases with no gene match: 3. CDR3 sequence (DNA): TGTGCCAGCAGCCCGAGCGGGGGCGAGCAGTACTTC. This encodes CASSPSGGEQYF.

The chain couples TRBV5-1 to TRBJ2-1; D not certain. V lost 6 bases to trimming and J lost 4 bases, with 14 bases between them. The CDR3 runs 14 residues. Germline CDR1 reads SGHRS; CDR2 reads YFSETQ. Here the CDR3 reads CASMRKPKYNEQFF. The CDR3 DNA is TGCGCCAGCATGCGAAAGCCAAAATACAATGAGCAGTTCTTC. The variable domain in full, with the rest retrieved from reference TRBV5-1 and TRBJ2-1, is KAGVTQTPRYLIKTRGQQVTLSCSPISGHRSVSWYQQTPGQGLQFLFEYFSETQRNKGNFPGRFSGRQFSNSRSEMNVSTLELGDSALYLCASMRKPKYNEQFFGPGTRLTVL.

V usage is TRBV5-1 and J usage is TRBJ2-1; 10 nucleotides align to TRBD2. CDR1 is SGHRS and CDR2 is YFSETQ in the germline V gene. The CDR3 spans 19 residues. Trimming removed 2 bases from V and 8 bases from J; junction bases left unmatched: 19. CDR3 region: CASSLLITSGDPKRYEQFF. As DNA, the CDR3 is TGCGCCAGCAGCTTACTAATCACTAGCGGGGATCCCAAAAGGTATGAGCAGTTCTTC. Full variable domain (rest looked up from reference TRBV5-1 and TRBJ2-1): KAGVTQTPRYLIKTRGQQVTLSCSPISGHRSVSWYQQTPGQGLQFLFEYFSETQRNKGNFPGRFSGRQFSNSRSEMNVSTLELGDSALYLCASSLLITSGDPKRYEQFFGPGTRLTVL.

V gene TRBV9 combines with J gene TRBJ2-5; D not resolved. CDR3 length equals 14 residues. V dropped 4 bases and J dropped 4 bases, with 14 bases sitting between them. The germline V gene encodes CDR1 SGDLS and CDR2 YYNGEE. Here the CDR3 DNA reads TGTGCCAGCAGCCCCTTTTCCTCCGGAGAGACCCAGTACTTC. Protein sequence: CASSPFSSGETQYF.

The V gene is TRBV11-3, the J gene TRBJ2-1; TRBD2 agrees at 8 bases. The CDR3 consists of 14 residues. CDR1 is SGHNT and CDR2 is YENEEA in the germline V gene. V trimming: 5 bases; J trimming: 8 bases; junction bases outside the gene matches: 8. The CDR3 coding sequence is TGTGCCAGCAGCACCTCCCGGGGGGGCCATGAGCAGTTCTTC. It translates to CASSTSRGGHEQFF.

The chain links TRBV28 to TRBJ1-4, with D possibly TRBD1 on 6 matching bases. V lost 6 bases to trimming and J lost 0 bases, with 29 bases between them. This CDR3 spans 21 amino acids. The germline V gene has CDR1 MDHEN and CDR2 SYDVKM. The chain's CDR3 is CASRQWPLTGKWESTNEKLFF. CDR3 DNA: TGTGCCAGCAGACAGTGGCCCCTTACAGGGAAGTGGGAGTCAACTAATGAAAAACTGTTTTTT. The full variable domain, in which reference TRBV28 and TRBJ1-4 provide the parts outside the CDR3, is DVKVTQSSRYLVKRTGEKVFLECVQDMDHENMFWYRQDPGLGLRLIYFSYDVKMKEKGDIPEGYSVSREKKERFSLILESASTNQTSMYLCASRQWPLTGKWESTNEKLFFGSGTQLSVL.

The chain uses TRBV5-6 and TRBJ2-3; a weak D match, TRBD1 (6 bases). This CDR3 contains 13 residues. V lost 4 bases, J lost 4 bases, and 10 bases lay in between. Per germline, CDR1 SGHDT and CDR2 YYEEEE. This chain's CDR3 is CASSLDRPDTQYF. CDR3 nucleotide sequence: TGTGCCAGCAGCCTGGACAGACCAGATACGCAGTATTTT. The full variable domain, its missing parts supplied by reference TRBV5-6 and TRBJ2-3, is DAGVTQSPTHLIKTRGQQVTLRCSPKSGHDTVSWYQQALGQGPQFIFQYYEEEERQRGNFPDRFSGHQFPNYSSELNVNALLLGDSALYLCASSLDRPDTQYFGPGTRLTVL.

This chain links TRBV19 with TRBJ2-1, with 9 bases lining up with TRBD2. This CDR3 spans 16 amino acids. Germline CDR1 LNHDA, CDR2 SQIVND (reference sequence). V shed 1 base and J 4 bases; nucleotides not matched to a gene: 5. CDR3 sequence reads: CASSIVASGVYNEQFF. The CDR3 coding sequence is TGTGCCAGTAGTATAGTAGCTAGCGGGGTTTACAATGAGCAGTTCTTC.